The TCR beta chain described here comes from a study of blood T cell repertoires in COVID-19. The J segment lost 7 bases and the V segment lost 0 bases, leaving 2 bases of the junction unmatched. The CDR3 has 13 residues. The germline V gene has CDR1 SGHRS and CDR2 YFSETQ. Participants came from some 26 US areas, aged about 18 to 89 years. Clones were read by immunoSEQ multiplex PCR, and TCRdb kept only the in-frame ones, dropping some. In the table there are 400,000 or so clones, about 92% of which are singletons. Sequenced material: PBMCs or T cells enriched from blood (not recorded which). This rearrangement joins TRBV5-1 to TRBJ1-2; 8 nucleotides match TRBD1. The TCR sequence derives from a man aged 18 to 29 who had recovered from COVID-19. DNA for the CDR3: TGCGCCAGCAGCTTGGGGACAGGGAGTGGCTACACCTTC. Its protein product is CASSLGTGSGYTF.